This TCR beta chain originates from a study of shared clonotypes between healthy human individuals. Overall study: The study drew on a couple of women and a few men aged 18 to 49 as donors.

The CDR3 is 15 amino acids. Per the germline V gene, CDR1 is MDHEN and CDR2 is SYDVKM. The V end lost 2 bases, the J end lost 2 bases, and 11 bases lay between the germline ends. Study findings and constraints: Clonotypes shared by all four sorted-subset donors had higher generation probabilities than non-shared clonotypes.

About 30,000 T cell genomes, or roughly 200 ng DNA, went into the sorted-subset replicate PCRs. Sequencing was performed with immunoSEQ multiplex PCR; in TCRdb, only in-frame clones are kept and a portion is missing. Counted here are 2 million to 3 million clones, roughly 93% occurring once; the ten biggest clones make up roughly 0.39%. Notes on this clone: The antigen is undetermined.

The TCR was taken from a man aged 18 to 30 in good health. Some clones in this sample may be carry-over from other donors' samples. Material: naive CD4+ T cells from PBMCs. Subset reported: CD45RA+ positively selected. This chain connects TRBV28 to TRBJ2-3, with D perhaps TRBD2 (7 bases). CDR3 region: CASSLGGADTDTQYF. For the CDR3, the DNA is TGTGCCAGCAGTTTAGGGGGGGCAGACACAGATACGCAGTATTTT.